A selection of T cell receptor beta chains follows, all from one sample in a study of CD8+ T cells in alopecia areata. TCRdb keeps only in-frame clones here, not all; method: immunoSEQ multiplex PCR. The sample holds some 130,000 clones, around 49% seen once. The sequences come from CD8+ T cells sorted from blood, collected at week 0. The receptors stem from a human donor with alopecia areata. Both conserved end residues are part of each CDR3. A D gene is named only where the DNA matches it firmly. Rows may omit the clone size; those that give it use once, few, many or a size class.

TRBJ2-5 | . | . | TRBV10-3 | TGTGCCATCAGTGAGCCAAGAGAGACCCAGTACTTC | CAISEPRETQYF
TRBJ1-1 | . | TRBD1 | TRBV6-5 | TGTGCCAGCAGGCCTTTACAGGGGGATACTGAAGCTTTCTTT | CASRPLQGDTEAFF
TRBJ2-5 | . | . | TRBV15 | TGTGCCACCAGCAGACTCCTGACTCCTCTGGGGACCCAGTACTTC | CATSRLLTPLGTQYF
TRBJ2-3 | . | . | TRBV6-5 | TGTGCCAGCAGTTTTCTCCTCACAGATACGCAGTATTTT | CASSFLLTDTQYF
TRBJ2-1 | . | . | TRBV7-2 | TGTGCCAGCAGCGCCCGGACAGTAATATACAATGAGCAGTTCTTC | CASSARTVIYNEQFF
TRBJ2-2 | few | TRBD1 | TRBV19 | TGTGCCAGTAGTACGGACAGGGAGGACACCGGGGAGCTGTTTTTT | CASSTDREDTGELFF
TRBJ1-1 | few | . | TRBV29-1 | TGCAGCGTTGAAAGGACAGCAGAAGCTTTCTTT | CSVERTAEAFF
TRBJ2-3 | . | . | TRBV5-1 | TGCGCCAGCAGCTTGACAGGGTCCACAGATACGCAGTATTTT | CASSLTGSTDTQYF
TRBJ1-2 | . | TRBD1 | TRBV5-4 | TGTGCCAGCAGCTTTGGTAGGGGGCTTGGCTACACCTTC | CASSFGRGLGYTF
TRBJ1-5 | few | . | TRBV4-1 | TGCGCCAGCAGTATTGGCGCGGAAAATCAGCCCCAGCATTTT | CASSIGAENQPQHF
TRBJ2-4 | . | . | TRBV5-6 | TGTGCCAGCAGCTTGGAACTAGCCAAAAACATTCAGTACTTC | CASSLELAKNIQYF
TRBJ2-7 | few | . | TRBV29-1 | TGCAGCGTGGGGACTGAGGGGGAGCAGTACTTC | CSVGTEGEQYF
TRBJ1-6 | . | . | TRBV2 | TGTGCCAGCAGTTTGGACAGTAGCTCCTATAATTCACCCCTCCACTTT | CASSLDSSSYNSPLHF
TRBJ2-5 | . | TRBD2 | TRBV29-1 | TGCAGCGCTTCGACTAGCGGGGTGCTTTCGGAGACCCAGTACTTC | CSASTSGVLSETQYF
TRBJ2-3 | . | TRBD2 | TRBV6-4 | TGTGCCAGCAGTGAAGTAGCGGGCACTCGGGGAGATACGCAGTATTTT | CASSEVAGTRGDTQYF
TRBJ2-7 | . | . | TRBV6-6 | TGTGCCAGCAGTTACGGGGAGGTCTTATCCTACGAGCAGTACTTC | CASSYGEVLSYEQYF
TRBJ1-2 | few | . | TRBV29-1 | TGCAGCGTTGTGGTCAACTATGGCTACACCTTC | CSVVVNYGYTF
TRBJ1-1 | . | TRBD1 | TRBV29-1 | TGCAGCGTCGCCCCGGACAGGATGAACACTGAAGCTTTCTTT | CSVAPDRMNTEAFF
TRBJ1-2 | few | TRBD1 | TRBV4-1 | TGCGCCAGCAGCCAACTCGGGACAGTCTATGGCTACACCTTC | CASSQLGTVYGYTF
TRBJ2-1 | few | . | TRBV29-1 | TGCAGCGCTTTGGATGGGGAAAATGAGCAGTTCTTC | CSALDGENEQFF
TRBJ2-7 | . | TRBD2 | TRBV23-1 | TGCGCCAGCAGTCTATCGGGGGGGGCGTACGAGCAGTACTTC | CASSLSGGAYEQYF
TRBJ2-4 | . | . | TRBV11-2 | TGTGCCAGCAGCCCCTCCGGGGGACTGGACATTCAGTACTTC | CASSPSGGLDIQYF
TRBJ2-5 | once | . | TRBV7-9 | TGTGCCAGCAGCCGTGACGCGGGGGCCCCCCAAGAGACCCAGTACTTC | CASSRDAGAPQETQYF
TRBJ2-3 | . | TRBD1 | TRBV5-6 | TGTGCCAGCAGGGACAGGGAAGATACGCAGTATTTT | CASRDREDTQYF
TRBJ2-7 | . | TRBD1 | TRBV25-1 | TGTGCCAGCAGTGAACCGGACAGGGGCTACGAGCAGTACTTC | CASSEPDRGYEQYF
TRBJ2-7 | . | . | TRBV7-9 | TGTGCCAGCAGCTTACCTCAGGTGTGGTACGAGCAGTACTTC | CASSLPQVWYEQYF
TRBJ1-2 | few | . | TRBV29-1 | TGCAGCGTTGAGAACAGTTCGCGCTACACCTTC | CSVENSSRYTF
TRBJ2-2 | . | . | TRBV30 | TGTGCCTGGACGGGACCCCCAATTTACACCGGGGAGCTGTTTTTT | CAWTGPPIYTGELFF
TRBJ2-5 | many | . | TRBV7-9 | TGTGCCAGCAGCTTAGGACTGGAGACCCAGTACTTC | CASSLGLETQYF
TRBJ2-2 | few | TRBD1 | TRBV4-3 | TGCGCCAGCAGCCAAGTCACCGGGACAGCCGGGGAGCTGTTTTTT | CASSQVTGTAGELFF
TRBJ1-5 | . | . | TRBV27 | TGTGCCAGCAGTTTGACAGGAACTAATCAGCCCCAGCATTTT | CASSLTGTNQPQHF
TRBJ1-1 | . | TRBD1 | TRBV30 | TGTGCCTGGAGTACCCCCCGGGACAGAGTTGAAGCTTTCTTT | CAWSTPRDRVEAFF
TRBJ1-6 | . | . | TRBV27 | TGTGCCAGCAGTTTGATGGTAGGCGGTTCACCCCTCCACTTT | CASSLMVGGSPLHF
TRBJ2-1 | once | . | TRBV6-5 | TGTGCCAGCAGTTACTCAGGCATTAGCTACAATGAGCAGTTCTTC | CASSYSGISYNEQFF
TRBJ1-5 | few | . | TRBV21-1 | TGTGCCAGCAGCAATTACTACCAGCCCCAGCATTTT | CASSNYYQPQHF
TRBJ2-7 | few | . | TRBV29-1 | TGCAGCGTTGAATCCGTTGGCGAGCAGTACTTC | CSVESVGEQYF
TRBJ2-7 | few | . | TRBV21-1 | TGTGCCAGCAGGGGGGAGGACAGGGAAGGCGAGCAGTACTTC | CASRGEDREGEQYF
TRBJ1-1 | . | . | TRBV30 | TGTGCCTGGAGTGTAATGGACACTGAAGCTTTCTTT | CAWSVMDTEAFF